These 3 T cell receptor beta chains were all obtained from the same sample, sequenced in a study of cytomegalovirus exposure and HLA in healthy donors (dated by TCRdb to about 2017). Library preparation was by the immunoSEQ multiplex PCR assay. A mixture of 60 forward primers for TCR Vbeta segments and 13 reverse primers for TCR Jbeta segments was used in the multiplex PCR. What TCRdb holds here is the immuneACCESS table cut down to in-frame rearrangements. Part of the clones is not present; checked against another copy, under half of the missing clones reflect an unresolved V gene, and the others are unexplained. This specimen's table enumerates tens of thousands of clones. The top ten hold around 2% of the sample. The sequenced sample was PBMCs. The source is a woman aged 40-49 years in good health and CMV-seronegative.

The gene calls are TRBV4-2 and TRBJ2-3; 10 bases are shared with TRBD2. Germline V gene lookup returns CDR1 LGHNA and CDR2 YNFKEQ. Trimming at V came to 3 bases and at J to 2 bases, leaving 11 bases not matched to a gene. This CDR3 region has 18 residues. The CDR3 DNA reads TGTGCCAGCAGCCACGTCCGACAGGGACTAGCGCCCACAGATACGCAGTATTTT. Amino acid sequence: CASSHVRQGLAPTDTQYF.

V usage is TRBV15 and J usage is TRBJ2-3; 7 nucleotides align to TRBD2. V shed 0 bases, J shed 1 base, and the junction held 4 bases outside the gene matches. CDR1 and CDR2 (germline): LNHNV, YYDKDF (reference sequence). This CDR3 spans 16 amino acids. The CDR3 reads CATSREGGRGTDTQYF. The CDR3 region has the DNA TGTGCCACCAGCAGAGAGGGCGGGAGAGGCACAGATACGCAGTATTTT.

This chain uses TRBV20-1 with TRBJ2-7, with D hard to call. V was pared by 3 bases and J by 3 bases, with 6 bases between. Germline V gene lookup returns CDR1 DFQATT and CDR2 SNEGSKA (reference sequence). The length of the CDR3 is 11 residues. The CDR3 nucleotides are TGCAGTGCTAGGAACAGCTACGAGCAGTACTTC. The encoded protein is CSARNSYEQYF.